The 18 T cell receptor beta chains below were found in one sample sequenced in a study of blood T cell repertoires in COVID-19. Some clones are missing from TCRdb's copy, which holds only in-frame ones; the method was immunoSEQ multiplex PCR. Of just over 75,000 clones in the sample, around 83% are singletons; the top ten hold roughly 4%. The material sequenced was peripheral blood. Every receptor here comes from a man aged 50 or older with acute or convalescent COVID-19.

The chain joins TRBV30 to TRBJ1-5; TRBD1 aligns across 8 bases. V lost 2 bases, J lost 5 bases, and 5 bases stayed unmatched. Looked up from germline, CDR1 is GTSNPN and CDR2 is SVGIG (reference sequence). CDR3 length equals 14 residues. The CDR3 DNA is TGTGCCTGGAGTCAAGACAGGGGAGATCAGCCCCAGCATTTT. Its protein product is CAWSQDRGDQPQHF.

This chain uses TRBV30 with TRBJ2-1; weak D call: TRBD2 (5 bases). Germline V gene data show CDR1 as GTSNPN and CDR2 as SVGIG (reference sequence). CDR3 size: 11 residues. V lost 4 bases, J lost 9 bases, and 10 bases lay in between. In DNA form, the CDR3 reads TGTGCCTGGAACGTCGGAGGTGAGCAGTTCTTC. Its protein product is CAWNVGGEQFF. The variable domain in full, with the rest retrieved from reference TRBV30 and TRBJ2-1, is SQTIHQWPATLVQPVGSPLSLECTVEGTSNPNLYWYRQAAGRGLQLLFYSVGIGQISSEVPQNLSASRPQDRQFILSSKKLLLSDSGFYLCAWNVGGEQFFGPGTRLTVL.

The V and J genes are TRBV6-5 and TRBJ1-2, with a tentative D call TRBD1 (6 bases). Trimming left V 6 bases short and J 4 bases short, with 15 bases between. The CDR3 covers 14 residues. CDR1 and CDR2 (germline): MNHEY, SVGAGI. CDR3 protein: CASRQGTLSYGYTF. DNA for the CDR3: TGTGCCAGCAGGCAGGGGACCCTCTCCTATGGCTACACCTTC.

The chain is built from TRBV4-1 and TRBJ2-3; 7 bases match TRBD1. The CDR3 covers 16 residues. Per germline, CDR1 MGHRA and CDR2 YSYEKL. After removal of 2 bases from V and 0 bases from J, the junction contained 5 bases not matched to a gene. Written as DNA, the CDR3 is TGCGCCAGCAGCCAATATTCGGGACAGAGCACAGATACGCAGTATTTT. This codes for CASSQYSGQSTDTQYF.

The genes are TRBV20-1 and TRBJ2-5; D unclear. CDR3 length: 10 residues. V was clipped by 5 bases and J by 7 bases, with 8 bases between them. Germline V gene lookup returns CDR1 DFQATT and CDR2 SNEGSKA (reference sequence). CDR3 residues: CSAESGTQYF. In nucleotides, the CDR3 is TGCAGTGCTGAGTCGGGGACCCAGTACTTC.

The CDR3 bases are TGTGCCAGCAGAGCTTCCGGGAAATCTAACTATGGCTACACCTTC. This sequence encodes CASRASGKSNYGYTF. The chain uses TRBV6-5 and TRBJ1-2; no clear D gene. Germline values: CDR1 MNHEY, CDR2 SVGAGI. This CDR3 contains 15 residues. V lost 6 bases and J 0 bases, leaving 14 bases between the germline ends.

This chain uses TRBV20-1 with TRBJ1-6; D may be TRBD1 (5 bases). V was pared by 3 bases and J by 9 bases, with 15 bases between. The germline V gene encodes CDR1 DFQATT and CDR2 SNEGSKA (reference sequence). This CDR3 contains 14 residues. The CDR3 nucleotides are TGCAGTGCTAGTCCGGGGGTAAGGGGTTCACCCCTCCACTTT. This sequence encodes CSASPGVRGSPLHF.

The chain joins TRBV24-1 to TRBJ2-3; 10 bases line up with TRBD1. With V trimmed by 4 bases and J by 2 bases, 8 bases remained unmatched. Germline CDR1 and CDR2: KGHDR and SFDVKD. This CDR3 comprises 17 residues. The CDR3 DNA sequence: TGTGCCACCAGTGACCCCCGGACAGGGGGAGACACAGATACGCAGTATTTT. It specifies CATSDPRTGGDTDTQYF.

The chain couples TRBV6-5 to TRBJ2-3, with D possibly TRBD2 on 6 matching bases. This CDR3 contains 14 residues. The germline V gene encodes CDR1 MNHEY and CDR2 SVGAGI. The V end lost 6 bases, the J end lost 12 bases, and 22 bases lay between the germline ends. CDR3 in amino acids: CASRREEGVPNQYF. The CDR3 DNA reads as TGTGCCAGCAGAAGGGAGGAAGGCGTCCCTAATCAGTATTTT.

This clone was picked up one time. The chain carries TRBV18 and TRBJ2-5, with D perhaps TRBD1 (6 bases). This CDR3 contains 14 residues. Trimming cost V 3 bases and J 2 bases, with 10 bases left between them. CDR1 is KGHSH, CDR2 LQKENI, per germline. In nucleotides, the CDR3 is TGTGCCAGCTCACCGCAGGGGCATCAAGAGACCCAGTACTTC. Translation gives CASSPQGHQETQYF.

The chain recombines TRBV4-1 with TRBJ2-3; 9 bases are shared with TRBD2. The CDR3 extends over 14 amino acids. Trimming cost V 2 bases and J 5 bases; bases outside gene matches: 2. CDR1 and CDR2 from the germline V gene are MGHRA and YSYEKL. CDR3 DNA: TGCGCCAGCAGCCAACTAGCGGGGAAAGATACGCAGTATTTT. It codes for CASSQLAGKDTQYF.

The chain carries TRBV10-3 and TRBJ1-5, with 7 bases identical to TRBD1. Per germline, CDR1 ENHRY and CDR2 SYGVKD. The CDR3 spans 16 residues. The V segment lost 6 bases and the J segment 9 bases; nucleotides outside the gene matches: 17. The CDR3 protein is CAISPGQALLDGPQHF. CDR3 coding DNA: TGTGCCATCAGCCCTGGACAGGCACTTCTTGATGGGCCCCAGCATTTT.

This chain connects TRBV10-3 to TRBJ1-2, with 7 bases that match TRBD1. This CDR3 region has 12 residues. Germline CDR1 reads ENHRY; CDR2 reads SYGVKD. The ends lost 3 bases at V and 8 bases at J; junction bases unmatched: 3. The CDR3 DNA follows: TGTGCCATCAGTGACAGGGGGAGGGGCTACACCTTC. It yields the protein CAISDRGRGYTF.

This rearrangement joins TRBV24-1 to TRBJ2-3; unclear D gene. CDR3 size: 13 residues. Germline V lookup: CDR1 KGHDR, CDR2 SFDVKD. V was pared by 4 bases and J by 5 bases, with 9 bases between. For the CDR3, the DNA is TGTGCCACCAGTGAGATAATACAAGATACGCAGTATTTT. Translated, it gives CATSEIIQDTQYF.

V and J are TRBV5-4 and TRBJ1-4; 8 nucleotides line up with TRBD1. CDR1 and CDR2 (germline): SGHNT, YYREEE (reference sequence). The CDR3 runs 13 residues. Trimming removed 5 bases from V and 8 bases from J; junction bases left unmatched: 5. The CDR3 DNA reads as TGTGCCAGCAGACCGGGACAGGAAGAAAAACTGTTTTTT. Translated: CASRPGQEEKLFF.

This chain links TRBV19 with TRBJ1-4; D is possibly TRBD1 (6 bases). V lost 6 bases, J lost 2 bases, and 13 bases lay in between. CDR1 and CDR2 from the germline V gene are LNHDA and SQIVND (reference sequence). The CDR3 runs to 15 residues. The CDR3 loop reads CASRRGQTTNEKLFF. The CDR3, as DNA: TGTGCCAGTAGACGGGGACAAACCACTAATGAAAAACTGTTTTTT.

The chain is built from TRBV6-5 and TRBJ1-2; D is unresolved. Trimming removed 6 bases at V and 3 bases at J, with 14 bases between. The germline gives CDR1 MNHEY, CDR2 SVGAGI. This CDR3 has 14 residues. The CDR3 bases are TGTGCCAGCAGCGCCTCGGGGAGGGACTATGGCTACACCTTC. It translates to CASSASGRDYGYTF.

The chain joins TRBV5-5 to TRBJ1-4; perhaps TRBD1 as D (5 bases). Per germline, CDR1 SGHKS and CDR2 YYEKEE (reference sequence). V lost 4 bases to trimming and J lost 3 bases, with 16 bases between them. CDR3 length equals 16 residues. The CDR3 loop is CASSPTVGPPNEKLFF. Here the CDR3 DNA reads TGTGCCAGCAGCCCGACCGTGGGGCCCCCTAATGAAAAACTGTTTTTT.